This TCR beta chain emerged from a study of CD8 T cells in ankylosing spondylitis (dated by TCRdb to about 2017). Study-wide context: To find TCR variants linked to disease, the study profiled T cell receptor beta repertoires in ankylosing spondylitis patients and healthy donors. The full study cohort comprised 25 ankylosing spondylitis patients and roughly 100 healthy donors. Peripheral blood was sampled, and synovial fluid was also collected from ankylosing spondylitis patients. The study at large found these results: The disease-linked clones showed a CD8+ phenotype and occurred at relatively low frequencies in peripheral blood. Blood from ankylosing spondylitis patients appeared to be characterized by a TCR beta motif composed of 7 to 9 highly homologous amino acid variants. According to the report, matched synovial fluid samples from ankylosing spondylitis patients were significantly enriched for the disease-linked clones. Some motif variants had previously been reported in the synovial fluid and blood of reactive arthritis patients, which suggests shared mechanisms of disease initiation.

Sequencer: Illumina HiSeq 2500. Quantitative 5'-RACE with molecular barcodes was the method used to prepare the TCR beta libraries. On the study's bioinformatics: A new computational method based on a probabilistic model of VDJ rearrangement was used to identify disease-linked TCR variants. TCRdb itself trimmed the public reads at Q25 with fastp, ran MiXCR and retained productive beta chains. Each entry is one CDR3 protein sequence, shown with its most common DNA and genes. V and J calls and clone size were set by TCRdb, not the authors. This sample has 670,000 or so distinct CDR3 sequences in its table, and 15% to 20% of those were observed once. The ten most abundant clones make up 15% to 20% of the sample. This clonotype showed up just a few times. No cognate antigen has been identified for it. No clone much larger than this one lies a single base away; base qualities are absent. The CDR3 holds 14 amino acids from the cysteine to the phenylalanine. Solely the CDR3 DNA is kept, with 42 bases framed from the first base. The germline ends are 10 bases apart after V is trimmed by 2 bases and J by 2 bases.

The specimen was blood, either unsorted or a sorted T cell fraction (not recorded which). The receptor was isolated from a male donor with ankylosing spondylitis. The V and J genes are TRBV12-3 or TRBV12-4 and TRBJ2-7; the D gene lacks a confident call. The sequenced DNA is TGTGCCAGCAGTTTATTGAACAGAGCCTACGAGCAGTACTTC. Its protein product is CASSLLNRAYEQYF.